The 17 T cell receptor beta chains below all came from one sample that was sequenced in a study of CD8 T cells in ankylosing spondylitis. TCRdb used MiXCR to reprocess the 5' RACE reads, holding one entry per CDR3 protein. The sample lists fewer than 350,000 distinct CDR3 sequences; approximately 10% were seen once. The sequenced sample consisted of blood, either unsorted or a sorted T cell fraction (not recorded which). These receptors were collected from a female donor with ankylosing spondylitis or in good health (not recorded which).

The chain links TRBV5-5 to TRBJ2-2; D is undetermined. CDR3 length: 16 residues. The ends were cut back, 0 bases at V and 0 bases at J, with 9 bases in the middle. Looked up from germline, CDR1 is SGHKS and CDR2 is YYEKEE (reference sequence). The CDR3 sequence: CASSLGSGANTGELFF. CDR3 DNA sequence: TGTGCCAGCAGCTTGGGGTCTGGAGCGAACACCGGGGAGCTGTTTTTT.

This clonotype was counted at least ten times. The junction and the germline gene differ at one end; a read error may be behind it. The chain couples TRBV20-1 to TRBJ2-1; a possible D gene is TRBD2 (5 bases). Germline V CDR1 and CDR2: DFQATT, SNEGSKA (reference sequence). The CDR3 runs 11 residues. Here the CDR3 DNA reads TGTGCAGCGGTTTCCTACAATGAGCAGTTCTTC. Residues: CAAVSYNEQFF.

This clonotype was counted ten times or more. This chain joins TRBV20-1 and TRBJ2-1, with D perhaps TRBD2 (6 bases). V lost 6 bases and J 8 bases, leaving 14 bases between the germline ends. The germline gives CDR1 DFQATT, CDR2 SNEGSKA (reference sequence). CDR3 length: 12 residues. In DNA, the CDR3 is TGCAGTGCGGGACGGGCTAGCGATGAGCAGTTCTTC. Translating it yields CSAGRASDEQFF.

This clonotype was recorded many times. The rearrangement joins TRBV20-1 to TRBJ1-6, with D tentatively TRBD1 (5 bases). V was trimmed by 2 bases and J by 7 bases, leaving 15 bases between them. The germline CDR1 and CDR2 sequences are DFQATT and SNEGSKA (reference sequence). The CDR3 extends over 15 amino acids. The CDR3 DNA reads as TGCAGTGCTAGATTGAAAGGACGGGGGAATTCACCCCTCCACTTT. Protein sequence: CSARLKGRGNSPLHF.

The chain has TRBV12-3 or TRBV12-4 and TRBJ2-2, with D hard to call. CDR3 size: 14 residues. Trimming took off 6 bases at V and 4 bases at J, with 12 bases between the two ends. The CDR3 DNA sequence: TGTGCCAGCAGCCCGCAGGCGAGCACCGGGGAGCTGTTTTTT. Its translation: CASSPQASTGELFF.

This clonotype was picked up many times. The chain couples TRBV20-1 to TRBJ2-4, with 7 bases fitting TRBD2. The V gene's germline CDR1 is DFQATT and CDR2 SNEGSKA (reference sequence). After removal of 4 bases from V and 3 bases from J, the junction contained 6 bases not matched to a gene. The CDR3 runs to 14 residues. In DNA form, the CDR3 reads TGCAGTGCTATTCGGGAGGCGGTCAAAAACATTCAGTACTTC. This gives the protein CSAIREAVKNIQYF.

In its sample, this clonotype was seen a few times. The gene calls are TRBV3-1 and TRBJ1-1, with D unclear. V dropped 3 bases and J dropped 6 bases, with 8 bases sitting between them. CDR3 size: 12 residues. Per germline, CDR1 LGHDT and CDR2 YNNKEL (reference sequence). Here the CDR3 reads CASSQGSAEAFF. The CDR3 DNA is TGTGCCAGCAGCCAGGGAAGCGCTGAAGCTTTCTTT. The full variable domain, in which reference TRBV3-1 and TRBJ1-1 provide the parts outside the CDR3, is DTAVSQTPKYLVTQMGNDKSIKCEQNLGHDTMYWYKQDSKKFLKIMFSYNNKELIINETVPNRFSPKSPDKAHLNLHINSLELGDSAVYFCASSQGSAEAFFGQGTRLTVV.

This clonotype was observed at least ten times. This sequence joins TRBV24-1 and TRBJ2-1, with TRBD1 as a possible D gene (5 bases). Trimming removed 5 bases from V and 7 bases from J, with 17 bases in between. Per the germline V gene, CDR1 is KGHDR and CDR2 is SFDVKD. The CDR3 totals 15 residues. Here the CDR3 reads CATSAFGGALNEQFF. CDR3 nucleotide sequence: TGTGCCACCAGTGCTTTCGGTGGGGCCTTAAATGAGCAGTTCTTC.

There are many counts of this clonotype. The rearrangement links TRBV20-1 to TRBJ2-5; tentatively, D is TRBD2 (6 bases). Trimming stripped 6 bases from V and 5 bases from J, with 19 bases between. Germline V gene sequence: CDR1 DFQATT, CDR2 SNEGSKA (reference sequence). The CDR3 has 14 residues. In nucleotides, the CDR3 is TGCAGTGCCCGCGGGATTAAACGCGAGGAGACCCAGTACTTC. The encoded protein is CSARGIKREETQYF.

The chain recombines TRBV20-1 with TRBJ2-5, with D possibly matching TRBD1 (5 bases). V dropped 6 bases and J dropped 5 bases, with 13 bases sitting between them. The CDR3 length is 12 residues. Germline CDR1 reads DFQATT; CDR2 reads SNEGSKA (reference sequence). The CDR3 loop is CSATVGRETQYF. CDR3 sequence (DNA): TGCAGTGCGACAGTGGGGCGGGAGACCCAGTACTTC.

This clonotype showed up many times. The chain combines TRBV5-1 with TRBJ2-4; D tentatively reads TRBD1 or TRBD2 (7 bases each). Germline V gives CDR1 SGHRS, CDR2 YFSETQ. Between the trimmed V and J ends, which lost 6 bases and 8 bases, there was a span of 18 bases. CDR3 size: 14 residues. CDR3: CASMATGTMDIQYF. The CDR3 bases are TGCGCCAGCATGGCGACAGGGACTATGGACATTCAGTACTTC.

This clonotype was seen at least ten times. The genes are TRBV5-1 and TRBJ2-2, with TRBD1 as a possible D gene (5 bases). Trimming pared 4 bases from V and 2 bases from J, leaving 9 bases between. The CDR3 is made up of 14 amino acids. Per germline, CDR1 SGHRS and CDR2 YFSETQ. CDR3 DNA sequence: TGCGCCAGCAGCGCGACAGCAAACACCGGGGAGCTGTTTTTT. Its protein is CASSATANTGELFF.

This clonotype was found many times. The chain links TRBV7-2 to TRBJ1-1, with D uncertain. Germline CDR1 reads SGHTA; CDR2 reads FQGNSA. V dropped 5 bases and J dropped 6 bases, with 16 bases sitting between them. The CDR3 has 14 amino acids. The CDR3 protein is CASSQFNYEAEAFF. The CDR3 DNA reads TGTGCCAGCAGCCAATTCAACTACGAGGCTGAAGCTTTCTTT.

This clonotype was seen ten or more times. The chain recombines TRBV5-1 with TRBJ2-3, with 8 nucleotides matching TRBD2. The germline CDR1 and CDR2 sequences are SGHRS and YFSETQ. CDR3 length equals 16 residues. V gave up 0 bases and J gave up 0 bases; unmatched junction bases: 3. CDR3 amino acids: CASSLEPSGSTDTQYF. The DNA for the CDR3 is TGCGCCAGCAGCTTGGAGCCTAGCGGGAGCACAGATACGCAGTATTTT.

This clonotype was detected ten times or more. The chain joins TRBV5-5 to TRBJ1-5; D is unresolved. The germline gives CDR1 SGHKS, CDR2 YYEKEE (reference sequence). V lost 0 bases and J 6 bases, leaving 7 bases between the germline ends. This CDR3 comprises 13 residues. The CDR3 reads CASSLVESQPQHF. The CDR3 nucleotides read TGTGCCAGCAGCTTGGTTGAGTCTCAGCCCCAGCATTTT.

V usage is TRBV10-3 and J usage is TRBJ2-7; the match to TRBD1 covers 7 bases. The CDR3 sequence is 16 residues long. The J segment lost 2 bases and the V segment lost 0 bases, leaving 7 bases of the junction unmatched. The germline gives CDR1 ENHRY, CDR2 SYGVKD. The CDR3 reads CAISESGQIGTYEQYF. In nucleotides, the CDR3 is TGTGCCATCAGTGAGTCGGGACAGATAGGAACCTACGAGCAGTACTTC.

This clonotype turned up a few times. The V and J genes are TRBV20-1 and TRBJ2-7; TRBD1 agrees at 11 bases. V shed 3 bases and J 3 bases; nucleotides not matched to a gene: 4. The CDR3 length is 14 residues. CDR1 and CDR2 from the germline V gene are DFQATT and SNEGSKA (reference sequence). The CDR3 DNA reads TGCAGTGCTAGTGGACAGGGGGCGAACTACGAGCAGTACTTC. It encodes CSASGQGANYEQYF.